This TCR beta chain was sequenced during a study of T cells in localized non-small cell lung cancer (dated by TCRdb to the early 2020s). About the full investigation: Comparing tumors with uninvolved tumor-adjacent lungs, the study looked at the T cell repertoires of 200 to 250 patients with early-stage NSCLC. The cohort was made up of roughly 250 treatment-naive NSCLC patients whose localized lung tumors had been resected. NSCLC patients had a mean age of roughly 66 years, and 129 were male and nearly 110 female. Study-wide findings and limitations: Because the study design was exploratory, TCR variables were selected using unadjusted p-values without false-discovery rate correction. Multi-region tumor sequencing was not performed, so intratumor heterogeneity could not be excluded. A median of around 50 of the top 100 tumor clones were detected in paired uninvolved adjacent lung, and 28 of these tumor clones were also found among the top 100 clones of the paired uninvolved adjacent lung. Longer overall survival was associated with higher T cell density in blood, whereas shorter survival was associated with higher clonality in adjacent lung. Uninvolved tumor-adjacent lung showed the highest T cell clonality, higher than tumor, which suggests more focused antigenic responses in the uninvolved tumor-adjacent lung.

The trim is 8 bases for V and 0 bases for J, with a gap of 7 bases between the germline ends. Including the terminal cysteine and phenylalanine, the CDR3 comprises 12 residues. The sequence is cut down to CDR3 DNA, 36 bases in frame from base 1. The germline V gene encodes CDR1 MNHEY and CDR2 SVGAGI. At diagnosis, tumor, uninvolved tumor-adjacent lung and peripheral blood were collected and then preserved as a mix of FFPE and fresh-frozen material. For TCR repertoire profiling, blood samples were analyzed as peripheral blood mononuclear cells. The immunoSEQ Assay was used to sequence TCR beta CDR3 regions from DNA. Per the source publication's procedure: T cell density was computed as TCR beta template counts normalized to usable DNA estimated by amplifying housekeeping genes. Richness was estimated using the preseqR package, with extrapolation to 400,000 templates for PBMC samples and to 120,000 templates for tissue samples. Clonality was calculated as one minus Pielou's evenness. Tissue-enriched TCRs were identified by differential abundance testing using productive amino-acid clonotypes, minimum total count 5 and alpha 0.1. The Jaccard Index and the Morisita Overlap Index were used to quantify repertoire overlap between compartments. GLIPH grouped TCR beta CDR3s together with public tetramer-defined viral CDR3s, and a viral motif had to include at least three viral sequences and show V-gene enrichment. In TCRdb, the immuneACCESS table is reduced to in-frame sequences with V and J assigned. These tables do not hold every clone; where another copy was compared, an unresolved V gene accounts for under half, and the others remain unexplained. That table furnishes V, J and clone size, whereas the DNA furnished D and trimming. This sample has 25,000 to 35,000 clones in its table, and about 90% of those were observed once. The top ten clones comprise less than 6% of the sample.

On this clone itself: The clone's antigen remains unknown. Per-base qualities were not stored, and no clone one base away is much larger.

This sample comprised PBMCs, obtained before any cancer treatment. The sequence derives from a man aged 35 to 70 with stage II lung adenocarcinoma. The sequence joins TRBV6-5 to TRBJ1-1; the D region possibly corresponds to TRBD1 (6 bases align). Here the CDR3 is given as CASGTLNTEAFF. The DNA is TGTGCCAGCGGGACACTGAACACTGAAGCTTTCTTT.